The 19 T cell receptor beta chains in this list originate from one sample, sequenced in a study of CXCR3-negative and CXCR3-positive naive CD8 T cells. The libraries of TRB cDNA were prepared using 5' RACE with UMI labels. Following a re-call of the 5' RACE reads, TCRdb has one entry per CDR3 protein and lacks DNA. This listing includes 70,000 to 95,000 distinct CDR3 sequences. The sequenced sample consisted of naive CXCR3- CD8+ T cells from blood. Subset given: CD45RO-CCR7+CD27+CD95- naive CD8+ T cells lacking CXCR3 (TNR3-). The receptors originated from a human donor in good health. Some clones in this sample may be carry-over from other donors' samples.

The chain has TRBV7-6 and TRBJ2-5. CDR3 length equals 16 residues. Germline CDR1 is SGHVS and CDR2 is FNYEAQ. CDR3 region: CASSLYVVGAQETQYF.

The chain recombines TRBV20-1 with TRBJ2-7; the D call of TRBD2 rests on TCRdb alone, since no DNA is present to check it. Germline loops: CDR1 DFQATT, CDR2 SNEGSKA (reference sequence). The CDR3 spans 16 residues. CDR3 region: CSARKAGTSGTYEQYF.

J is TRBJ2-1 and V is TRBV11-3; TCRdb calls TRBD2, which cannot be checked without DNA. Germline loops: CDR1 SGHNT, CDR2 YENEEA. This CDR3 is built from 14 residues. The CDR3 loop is CASSGTSGKDEQFF.

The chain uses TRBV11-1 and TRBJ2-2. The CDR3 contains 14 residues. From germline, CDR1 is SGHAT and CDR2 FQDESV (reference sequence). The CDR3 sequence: CASSRKGNTGELFF. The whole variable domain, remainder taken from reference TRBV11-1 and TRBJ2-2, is EAEVAQSPRYKITEKSQAVAFWCDPISGHATLYWYRQILGQGPELLVQFQDESVVDDSQLPKDRFSAERLKGVDSTLKIQPAELGDSAMYLCASSRKGNTGELFFGEGSRLTVL.

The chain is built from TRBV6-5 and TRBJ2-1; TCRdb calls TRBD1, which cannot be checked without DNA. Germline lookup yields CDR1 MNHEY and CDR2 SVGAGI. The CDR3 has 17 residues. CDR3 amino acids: CASSYRGPPSSYNEQFF.

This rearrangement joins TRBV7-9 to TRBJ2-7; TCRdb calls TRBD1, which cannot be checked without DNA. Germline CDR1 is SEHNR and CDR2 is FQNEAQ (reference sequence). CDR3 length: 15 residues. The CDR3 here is CASSWGQGNSYEQYF. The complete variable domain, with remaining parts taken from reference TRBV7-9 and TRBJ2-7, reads DTGVSQNPRHKITKRGQNVTFRCDPISEHNRLYWYRQTLGQGPEFLTYFQNEAQLEKSRLLSDRFSAERPKGSFSTLEIQRTEQGDSAMYLCASSWGQGNSYEQYFGPGTRLTVT.

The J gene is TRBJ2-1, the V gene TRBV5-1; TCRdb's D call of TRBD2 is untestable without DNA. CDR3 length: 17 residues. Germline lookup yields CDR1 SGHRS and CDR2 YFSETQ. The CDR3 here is CASSFRLAGDSYNEQFF.

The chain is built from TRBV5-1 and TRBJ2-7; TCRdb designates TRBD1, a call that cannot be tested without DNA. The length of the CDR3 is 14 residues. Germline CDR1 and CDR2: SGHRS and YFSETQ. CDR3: CASSFGTGFNEQYF.

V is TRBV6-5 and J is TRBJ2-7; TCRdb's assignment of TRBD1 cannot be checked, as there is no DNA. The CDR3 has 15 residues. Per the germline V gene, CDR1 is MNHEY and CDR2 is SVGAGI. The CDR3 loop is CASKSGAGSYYEQYF.

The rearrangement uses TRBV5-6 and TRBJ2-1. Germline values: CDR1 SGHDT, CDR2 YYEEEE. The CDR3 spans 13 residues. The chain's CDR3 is CASSLNEDSEQFF.

CDR3 sequence: CASSPGQPKSNTEAFF. The chain carries TRBV18 and TRBJ1-1; TCRdb's D call of TRBD1 is untestable without DNA. The CDR3 loop spans 16 amino acids. The germline V gene encodes CDR1 KGHSH and CDR2 LQKENI.

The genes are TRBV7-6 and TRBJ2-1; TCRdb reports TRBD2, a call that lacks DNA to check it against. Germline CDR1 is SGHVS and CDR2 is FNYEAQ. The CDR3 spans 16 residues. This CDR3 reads CASSPWTSGDYNEQFF.

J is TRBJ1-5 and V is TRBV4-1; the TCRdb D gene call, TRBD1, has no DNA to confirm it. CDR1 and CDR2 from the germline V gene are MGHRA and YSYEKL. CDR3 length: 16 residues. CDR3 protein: CASSPLETGFNQPQHF.

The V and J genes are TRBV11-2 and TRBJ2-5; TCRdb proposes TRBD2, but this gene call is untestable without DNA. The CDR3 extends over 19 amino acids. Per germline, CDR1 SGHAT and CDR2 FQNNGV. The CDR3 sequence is CASSLLKLAGGPIRETQYF.

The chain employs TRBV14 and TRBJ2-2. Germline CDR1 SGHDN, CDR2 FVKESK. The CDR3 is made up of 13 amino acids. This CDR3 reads CASSHLGPGELFF.

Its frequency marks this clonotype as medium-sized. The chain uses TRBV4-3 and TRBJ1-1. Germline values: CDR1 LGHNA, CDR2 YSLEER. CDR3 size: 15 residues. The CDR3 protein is CASSQSPNADYEAFF.

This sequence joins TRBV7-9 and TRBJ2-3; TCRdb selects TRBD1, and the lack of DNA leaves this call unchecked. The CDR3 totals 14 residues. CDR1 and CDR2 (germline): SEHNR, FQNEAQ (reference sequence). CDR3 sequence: CASSSFVLQNTQYF.

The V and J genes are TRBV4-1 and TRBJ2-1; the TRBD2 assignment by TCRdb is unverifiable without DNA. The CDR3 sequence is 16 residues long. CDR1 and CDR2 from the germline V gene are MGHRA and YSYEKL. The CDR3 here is CASSRDVSGGYNEQFF.

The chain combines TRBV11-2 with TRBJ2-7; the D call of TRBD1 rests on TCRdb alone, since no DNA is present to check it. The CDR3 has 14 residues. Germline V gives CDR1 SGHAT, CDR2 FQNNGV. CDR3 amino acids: CASSLGQGRYEQYF. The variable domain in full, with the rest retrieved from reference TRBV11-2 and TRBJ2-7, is EAGVAQSPRYKIIEKRQSVAFWCNPISGHATLYWYQQILGQGPKLLIQFQNNGVVDDSQLPKDRFSAERLKGVDSTLKIQPAKLEDSAVYLCASSLGQGRYEQYFGPGTRLTVT.